Listed here are 9 T cell receptor beta chains from one sample, sequenced in a study of CD8 T cells in ankylosing spondylitis. Broader study findings: Ankylosing spondylitis blood appeared to be characterized by a TCR beta motif of eight highly homologous variants.

What these receptors recognize is not known. TCRdb used MiXCR to reprocess the 5' RACE reads, holding one entry per CDR3 protein. The repertoire has about 750,000 distinct CDR3 sequences, roughly 19% of them found once; the top ten carry 15% to 20%. Sequenced: blood, either unsorted or a sorted T cell fraction (not recorded which). All receptors come from a male donor with ankylosing spondylitis.

This clonotype was seen more than once but under ten times. The chain couples TRBV7-6 to TRBJ2-3; D unresolved. From germline, CDR1 is SGHVS and CDR2 FNYEAQ. This CDR3 spans 15 amino acids. The germline V and J ends were trimmed by 5 bases and 1 base, with 13 bases remaining between them. The CDR3 coding sequence is TGTGCCAGCAGCCCCTGGACGGACCGCACAGATACGCAGTATTTT. Translated: CASSPWTDRTDTQYF.

The chain uses TRBV12-3 or TRBV12-4 and TRBJ1-1; TRBD1 agrees at 8 bases. This CDR3 has 14 amino acids. The ends lost 4 bases at V and 1 base at J; junction bases unmatched: 2. CDR3: CASSWGQANTEAFF. CDR3 sequence (DNA): TGTGCCAGCAGTTGGGGACAGGCGAACACTGAAGCTTTCTTT.

This clonotype showed up just a few times. The chain is built from TRBV28 and TRBJ1-5; no firm D call. CDR1 is MDHEN and CDR2 is SYDVKM in the germline V gene. This CDR3 comprises 15 residues. Trimming pared 2 bases from V and 4 bases from J, leaving 12 bases between. The CDR3 spells CASSLTTWENQPQHF. In nucleotides, the CDR3 is TGTGCCAGCAGTTTAACAACCTGGGAGAATCAGCCCCAGCATTTT. Full variable domain (remainder filled in from reference TRBV28 and TRBJ1-5): DVKVTQSSRYLVKRTGEKVFLECVQDMDHENMFWYRQDPGLGLRLIYFSYDVKMKEKGDIPEGYSVSREKKERFSLILESASTNQTSMYLCASSLTTWENQPQHFGDGTRLSIL.

The rearrangement uses TRBV7-9 and TRBJ2-1; no definite D call. CDR1 and CDR2 from the germline V gene are SEHNR and FQNEAQ (reference sequence). V lost 1 base and J 8 bases, leaving 18 bases between the germline ends. The CDR3 extends over 16 amino acids. CDR3 DNA sequence: TGTGCCAGCAGCTTAGGAGCTGGCGAAGCCTCCGATGAGCAGTTCTTC. Protein sequence: CASSLGAGEASDEQFF.

There are a few counts of this clonotype. V and J are TRBV24-1 and TRBJ2-2; D possibly corresponds to TRBD2 (6 bases). Germline assignment: CDR1 KGHDR and CDR2 SFDVKD. Deletions cut 3 bases from V and 2 bases from J, with 12 bases between. This CDR3 has 16 residues. Here the CDR3 DNA reads TGTGCCACCAGTGATCCGGGAGTAGGTAACACCGGGGAGCTGTTTTTT. Protein sequence: CATSDPGVGNTGELFF.

The rearrangement uses TRBV10-2 and TRBJ1-3; D ambiguous. This CDR3 has 14 amino acids. V was cut by 2 bases and J by 4 bases, with 9 bases left in between. Germline CDR1 is WSHSY and CDR2 is SAAADI. CDR3 DNA: TGCGCCAGCAGTGAGCCAGGCAGGGGAAACACCATATATTTT. This translates into CASSEPGRGNTIYF.

CDR3 protein: CASSQEGFEQYF. The CDR3 DNA reads TGCGCCAGCAGCCAAGAGGGTTTCGAGCAGTACTTC. The chain has TRBV4-1 and TRBJ2-7; D gene unclear. Germline loops: CDR1 MGHRA, CDR2 YSYEKL. The CDR3 contains 12 residues. V dropped 0 bases and J dropped 6 bases, with 6 bases sitting between them.

There are a few counts of this clonotype. CDR3 sequence (DNA): TGTGCCAGCTCACGGGACACACGGTACACTGAAGCTTTCTTT. It yields the protein CASSRDTRYTEAFF. The chain couples TRBV18 to TRBJ1-1, with D maybe TRBD1 (6 bases). The V end lost 4 bases, the J end lost 3 bases, and 12 bases lay between the germline ends. The length of the CDR3 is 14 residues. Germline lookup yields CDR1 KGHSH and CDR2 LQKENI.

The gene calls are TRBV9 and TRBJ2-3, with D uncertain. The V gene lost 7 bases and the J gene lost 0 bases, with 12 bases spanning the gap. The CDR3 extends over 14 amino acids. The V gene's germline CDR1 is SGDLS and CDR2 YYNGEE. CDR3 DNA sequence: TGTGCCAGCTCTCGGCAGCGTAGCACAGATACGCAGTATTTT. Translated, it gives CASSRQRSTDTQYF.